This entry concerns a single T cell receptor beta chain. Original methodology: Amplification from reference gene primers served as the basis for estimated nucleated cell counts. Some clones are missing from TCRdb's copy, which holds only in-frame ones; the method was immunoSEQ multiplex PCR. The V and J calls and clone size were taken over from that table, and D and trimming were inferred from the DNA. The data contain roughly 280,000 clones, 87% of them singletons. The data originate from a study of blood T cell repertoires in COVID-19. Study summary: Sources were T cells, B-cell-depleted T cells, or PBMCs; the material itself was cDNA or gDNA.

V lost 4 bases to trimming and J lost 8 bases; unmatched junction nucleotides: 4. Germline-derived CDR1 and CDR2 are SNHLY and FYNNEI. CDR3 length: 13 amino acids. Material for sequencing was peripheral blood. The chain combines TRBV2 with TRBJ1-2; 10 bases fit TRBD1. This sequence was found in a woman between 45 and 60 years old who had recovered from COVID-19. CDR3 in amino acids: CASSAGQGSGYTF. Here the CDR3 DNA reads TGTGCCAGCAGTGCGGGACAGGGGAGCGGCTACACCTTC.